These 15 T cell receptor beta chains share one sample of origin, sequenced in a study of T cell changes during pregnancy in multiple sclerosis. Sequencing used immunoSEQ multiplex PCR; TCRdb keeps in-frame clones, though not all of them. The table records some 42,000 clones, 70% to 90% of them present only once. Sample: CD4+ T cells from peripheral blood mononuclear cells, taken after pregnancy. Receptors originate from a female donor with multiple sclerosis, enrolled in a pregnancy study.

This chain links TRBV6-1 with TRBJ2-2, with TRBD1 matching over 9 bases. V lost 4 bases and J lost 6; bases outside the gene matches: 0. Per germline, CDR1 MNHNS and CDR2 SASEGT. CDR3 size: 13 residues. CDR3 bases: TGTGCCAGCAGTGGACAGGGGGCCGGGGAGCTGTTTTTT. Translating gives CASSGQGAGELFF.

The chain recombines TRBV28 with TRBJ2-7, with 7 bases fitting TRBD2. Trimming removed 6 bases from V and 0 bases from J; junction bases left unmatched: 11. The CDR3 spans 16 residues. Germline V CDR1 and CDR2: MDHEN, SYDVKM. CDR3 sequence: CASRSGAAGVSYEQYF. The CDR3 bases are TGTGCCAGCAGGTCGGGTGCGGCGGGGGTCTCCTACGAGCAGTACTTC.

The V and J genes are TRBV11-2 and TRBJ2-5; TRBD1 might be the D (6 bases). There are 13 residues in the CDR3. Deletions cut 3 bases from V and 4 bases from J, with 9 bases between. The V gene's germline CDR1 is SGHAT and CDR2 FQNNGV. CDR3 in amino acids: CASSFTGSETQYF. The CDR3 coding sequence is TGTGCCAGCAGCTTTACAGGGTCAGAGACCCAGTACTTC.

This chain connects TRBV4-1 to TRBJ1-4; no reliable D call. CDR3 length: 13 amino acids. The germline CDR1 and CDR2 sequences are MGHRA and YSYEKL. The V end was cut by 1 base, the J end by 8 bases, with 8 bases between. In nucleotides, the CDR3 is TGCGCCAGCAGCCAAGGGGCGTGGGAAAAACTGTTTTTT. It is translated as CASSQGAWEKLFF.

The rearrangement joins TRBV9 to TRBJ1-2, with 11 bases that match TRBD1. CDR1 and CDR2 (germline): SGDLS, YYNGEE. This CDR3 has 14 residues. The V segment lost 4 bases and the J segment 5 bases; nucleotides outside the gene matches: 4. The CDR3 reads CASSPGQGDYGYTF. DNA for the CDR3: TGTGCCAGCAGCCCGGGACAGGGGGATTATGGCTACACCTTC.

The chain has TRBV2 and TRBJ2-1, with D possibly matching TRBD2 (5 bases). The CDR3 spans 14 residues. Germline V gene sequence: CDR1 SNHLY, CDR2 FYNNEI. V was clipped by 2 bases and J by 9 bases, with 14 bases between them. The DNA for the CDR3 is TGTGCCAGCAGTGAACGGCACACTAGTGGTGAGCAGTTCTTC. Protein: CASSERHTSGEQFF.

The rearrangement links TRBV11-2 to TRBJ1-2, with TRBD1 matching over 7 bases. CDR1 is SGHAT and CDR2 is FQNNGV in the germline V gene. This CDR3 comprises 13 residues. J gave up 4 bases and V 3 bases, and 2 bases lay outside the gene matches. CDR3 sequence (DNA): TGTGCCAGCAGCTTTACAGGGGTCTATGGCTACACCTTC. This translates into CASSFTGVYGYTF.

This rearrangement joins TRBV6-1 to TRBJ1-1; D remains unclear. CDR1 is MNHNS, CDR2 SASEGT, per germline. Trimming took 6 bases from V and 0 from J, leaving 11 bases between them. CDR3 length: 14 amino acids. The CDR3 reads CASSQTFMNTEAFF. The CDR3 nucleotides are TGTGCCAGCAGCCAGACATTTATGAACACTGAAGCTTTCTTT.

The DNA of the CDR3 is TGCGCCAGCAGCTTAGACCTCGGGACAGATCTCTACGAGCAGTACTTC. Translated: CASSLDLGTDLYEQYF. The chain uses TRBV5-1 and TRBJ2-7, with 7 positions matching TRBD1. The CDR3 sequence is 16 residues long. The germline V gene encodes CDR1 SGHRS and CDR2 YFSETQ. V lost 2 bases to trimming and J lost 3 bases; unmatched junction nucleotides: 11.

This chain joins TRBV6-5 and TRBJ1-1, with D possibly TRBD1 on 6 matching bases. Trimming left V 8 bases short and J 0 bases short, with 10 bases between. CDR3 length: 13 amino acids. CDR1 is MNHEY, CDR2 SVGAGI, per germline. CDR3 in DNA: TGTGCCAGCCTGGACAGATTGAACACTGAAGCTTTCTTT. Its protein product is CASLDRLNTEAFF.

This chain joins TRBV7-3 and TRBJ2-2; D possibly corresponds to TRBD2 (6 bases). From germline, CDR1 is SGHTA and CDR2 FQGTGA. V was shortened by 4 bases and J by 1 base, with 13 bases between the two germline ends. CDR3 length: 16 residues. CDR3: CASSYLPSVNTGELFF. The CDR3 DNA follows: TGTGCCAGCAGCTACCTGCCTAGCGTGAACACCGGGGAGCTGTTTTTT.

The rearrangement joins TRBV9 to TRBJ1-6, with D maybe TRBD1 (5 bases). Germline CDR1 and CDR2: SGDLS and YYNGEE. The CDR3 runs 17 residues. V shed 0 bases and J shed 2 bases, with 12 bases lying between them. CDR3 amino acids: CASSVGRDSTYNSPLHF. CDR3 nucleotide sequence: TGTGCCAGCAGCGTAGGCCGCGACAGCACCTATAATTCACCCCTCCACTTT.

The V gene is TRBV2, the J gene TRBJ1-2; no firm D call. This CDR3 region has 12 residues. CDR1 and CDR2 from the germline V gene are SNHLY and FYNNEI. Trimming stripped 7 bases from V and 7 bases from J, with 13 bases between. This chain's CDR3 is CASTPGGTGYTF. CDR3 DNA: TGTGCCAGCACCCCCGGAGGAACTGGCTACACCTTC.

The chain joins TRBV18 to TRBJ2-2, with 8 bases that match TRBD1. CDR3 length: 14 residues. Germline V gene data show CDR1 as KGHSH and CDR2 as LQKENI. V lost 1 base to trimming and J lost 6 bases; unmatched junction nucleotides: 1. In DNA, the CDR3 is TGTGCCAGCTCACCACGGACAGGGTCCGGGGAGCTGTTTTTT. Its protein product is CASSPRTGSGELFF.

The gene calls are TRBV7-9 and TRBJ1-2, with 8 bases that match TRBD1. CDR1 is SEHNR, CDR2 FQNEAQ, per germline (reference sequence). The trim removed 3 bases at V and 4 bases at J, leaving 10 bases unmatched. The CDR3 is 16 amino acids. The chain's CDR3 is CASSLGTGSISYGYTF. In nucleotides, the CDR3 is TGTGCCAGCAGCTTGGGGACAGGTTCGATCTCCTATGGCTACACCTTC.